Detailed here is one TCR beta chain. This sample is part of a study of beta chain features in type 1 diabetes. Trimming shortened V by 4 bases and J by 0 bases, and 13 bases separated the two germline ends. The CDR3 length is 15 residues. Germline V gene lookup returns CDR1 SGHNT and CDR2 YYREEE (reference sequence). Every donor provided one heparinised blood draw, which averaged approximately 100 mL. Purity (above 95%) was reached by all sorted populations. The authors reverse transcribed all of the isolated RNA, so sequencing captured expressed TCRB transcripts. Only in-frame clones appear in the TCRdb table, and some are missing; sequencing was by immunoSEQ multiplex PCR. Altogether 850,000 to 900,000 clones are present, 15% to 20% being singletons, with the ten largest covering 0.023%.

The J gene is TRBJ1-1, the V gene TRBV5-4; D is perhaps TRBD1 (5 bases). The sequence derives from a woman under 30 in good health. Sequencing used naive CD4+ T cells from blood. The CDR3 bases are TGTGCCAGCAGCGGGACCGGGACGGTGAACACTGAAGCTTTCTTT. The encoded protein is CASSGTGTVNTEAFF.